These 14 T cell receptor beta chains share one sample of origin, sequenced in a study of T cell repertoires in cytomegalovirus infection. TCRdb redid the calling of the reads with MiXCR, one entry per CDR3 protein. This table holds 450,000 to 600,000 distinct CDR3 sequences, 33% found once. These receptors' targets are unknown. Source: cultured PBMCs, taken from culture after CMV antigen stimulation. These receptors originate from a human donor in good health (CMV status not recorded). Some clones in this sample may be carry-over from other donors' samples.

There are a few counts of this clonotype. The rearrangement links TRBV25-1 to TRBJ2-7; D remains ambiguous. Germline CDR1 and CDR2: MGHDK and SYGVNS. Trimming pared 1 base from V and 5 bases from J, leaving 3 bases between. The CDR3 runs to 11 residues. CDR3 in amino acids: CASSEFNEQYF. The CDR3 coding sequence is TGTGCCAGCAGTGAATTTAACGAGCAGTACTTC.

The genes are TRBV12-3 or TRBV12-4 and TRBJ2-5; possible D gene TRBD1, 5 bases. The CDR3 runs to 15 residues. Trimming shortened V by 3 bases and J by 5 bases, and 16 bases separated the two germline ends. In DNA, the CDR3 is TGTGCCAGCAGTTTGGTGACAGCCGCAGGGGAGACCCAGTACTTC. Amino acids: CASSLVTAAGETQYF.

The sample holds a few counts of this clonotype. The genes are TRBV4-3 and TRBJ2-1; TRBD2 agrees at 11 bases. CDR1 is LGHNA, CDR2 YSLEER, per germline. V was clipped by 1 base and J by 8 bases; unmatched bases: 13. The CDR3 is made up of 18 amino acids. This CDR3 reads CASSQGAAVAGGPYEQFF. Here the CDR3 DNA reads TGCGCCAGCAGCCAAGGCGCCGCGGTAGCGGGAGGGCCTTATGAGCAGTTCTTC.

In its sample, this clonotype was seen a few times. This chain uses TRBV7-2 with TRBJ2-7, with D maybe TRBD2 (5 bases). V gave up 1 base and J gave up 3 bases, with 10 bases separating them. The CDR3 length is 14 residues. CDR1 is SGHTA, CDR2 FQGNSA, per germline. CDR3 in DNA: TGTGCCAGCAGCTTAGTGCGGGCCCACTACGAGCAGTACGTC. It is translated as CASSLVRAHYEQYV.

The CDR3 here is CASSQGLAGLETQYF. The CDR3 coding sequence is TGCGCCAGCAGCCAAGGACTAGCGGGTCTGGAGACCCAGTACTTC. The rearrangement links TRBV4-3 to TRBJ2-5, with 10 bases aligning to TRBD2. The CDR3 length is 15 residues. Germline assignment: CDR1 LGHNA and CDR2 YSLEER. Trimming removed 1 base from V and 5 bases from J; junction bases left unmatched: 4.

CDR3 sequence reads: CASSSPGLINEQFF. DNA of the CDR3: TGTGCCAGCAGTTCCCCGGGACTGATCAATGAGCAGTTCTTC. V usage is TRBV28 and J usage is TRBJ2-1, with a weak D call TRBD2 (6 bases). Germline lookup yields CDR1 MDHEN and CDR2 SYDVKM. V lost 4 bases to trimming and J lost 6 bases, with 13 bases between them. The CDR3 extends over 14 amino acids.

This clonotype came up many times. V gene TRBV7-2 combines with J gene TRBJ1-5, with D possibly TRBD1 on 6 matching bases. The CDR3 spans 14 residues. V lost 1 base, J lost 2 bases, and 6 bases lay in between. From germline, CDR1 is SGHTA and CDR2 FQGNSA. The chain's CDR3 is CASSLDRGNQPQHF. In DNA, the CDR3 is TGTGCCAGCAGCTTAGACAGGGGCAATCAGCCCCAGCATTTT.

The chain carries TRBV30 and TRBJ2-5; 8 positions match TRBD2. With V trimmed by 3 bases and J by 3 bases, 15 bases remained unmatched. CDR3 length: 17 residues. Per germline, CDR1 GTSNPN and CDR2 SVGIG (reference sequence). CDR3 bases: TGTGCCTGGAGAGAACCCCTCTTCGGGCGGGGGGAAGAGACCCAGTACTTC. Protein: CAWREPLFGRGEETQYF.

In this sample, this clonotype turned up many times. The chain joins TRBV7-9 to TRBJ2-7, with D perhaps assigned TRBD1 or TRBD2 (5 bases each). CDR1 SEHNR and CDR2 FQNEAQ come from the germline V gene (reference sequence). This CDR3 contains 15 residues. The germline V and J ends were trimmed by 4 bases and 3 bases, with 16 bases remaining between them. The CDR3 DNA sequence: TGTGCCAGCAGCTACCGGGACCTGGGAGACTACGAGCAGTACTTC. This codes for CASSYRDLGDYEQYF.

This clonotype was counted at least ten times. The chain employs TRBV7-8 and TRBJ2-6; D remains unclear. CDR1 is SGHVS and CDR2 is FQNEAQ in the germline V gene. V lost 0 bases and J 0 bases, leaving 9 bases between the germline ends. The CDR3 consists of 17 residues. The CDR3 loop is CASSLAPSFSGANVLTF. Written as DNA, the CDR3 is TGTGCCAGCAGCTTAGCCCCGTCCTTCTCTGGGGCCAACGTCCTGACTTTC.

The chain employs TRBV5-1 and TRBJ2-3, with 8 bases matching TRBD1. Germline V gene data show CDR1 as SGHRS and CDR2 as YFSETQ. V was clipped by 4 bases and J by 4 bases; unmatched bases: 11. There are 16 residues in the CDR3. The DNA of the CDR3 is TGCGCCAGCAGCCTTACCGGTGGACAGGGCCCAGATACGCAGTATTTT. Amino acids: CASSLTGGQGPDTQYF. Supplemented by reference TRBV5-1 and TRBJ2-3, the full variable domain reads KAGVTQTPRYLIKTRGQQVTLSCSPISGHRSVSWYQQTPGQGLQFLFEYFSETQRNKGNFPGRFSGRQFSNSRSEMNVSTLELGDSALYLCASSLTGGQGPDTQYFGPGTRLTVL.

This rearrangement joins TRBV7-4 to TRBJ2-6, with D uncertain. Germline values: CDR1 SGHVT, CDR2 SQSDAQ. CDR3 length: 16 amino acids. V was trimmed by 6 bases and J by 1 base, leaving 13 bases between them. CDR3 region: CASSKQAISGANVLTF. The DNA of the CDR3 is TGTGCCAGCAGTAAGCAGGCCATATCTGGGGCCAACGTCCTGACTTTC.

V usage is TRBV15 and J usage is TRBJ2-5; D is unclear. Trimming pared 0 bases from V and 1 base from J, leaving 9 bases between. Germline CDR1 reads LNHNV; CDR2 reads YYDKDF (reference sequence). This CDR3 comprises 15 residues. The CDR3 DNA reads as TGTGCCACCAGCAGAGATCTGGCCAGCCAAGAGACCCAGTACTTC. This codes for CATSRDLASQETQYF.

This clonotype was observed a few times. This chain joins TRBV10-3 and TRBJ2-7, with a weak D call TRBD1 (6 bases). The CDR3 is 12 residues long. Trimming stripped 10 bases from V and 5 bases from J, with 15 bases between. The germline gives CDR1 ENHRY, CDR2 SYGVKD. CDR3: CANGQSTDEQYF. In nucleotides, the CDR3 is TGTGCCAACGGACAGTCGACGGACGAGCAGTACTTC.